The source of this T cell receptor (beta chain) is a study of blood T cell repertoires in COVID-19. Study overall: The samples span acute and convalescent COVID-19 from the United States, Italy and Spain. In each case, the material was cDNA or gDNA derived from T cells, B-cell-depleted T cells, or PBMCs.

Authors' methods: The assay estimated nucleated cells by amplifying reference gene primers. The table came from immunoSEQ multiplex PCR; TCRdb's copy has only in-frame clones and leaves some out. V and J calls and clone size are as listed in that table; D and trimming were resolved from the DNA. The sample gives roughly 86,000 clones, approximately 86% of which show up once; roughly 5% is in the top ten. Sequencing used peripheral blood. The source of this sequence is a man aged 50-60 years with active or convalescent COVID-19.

The CDR3 loop is CASSENGAQSTDTQYF. The CDR3 bases are TGTGCCAGCAGTGAAAATGGGGCACAGAGCACAGATACGCAGTATTTT. The V gene is TRBV6-1, the J gene TRBJ2-3; D is perhaps TRBD1 (5 bases). Germline V gene lookup returns CDR1 MNHNS and CDR2 SASEGT. Trimming left V 2 bases short and J 0 bases short, with 12 bases between. The length of the CDR3 is 16 residues.